This TCR beta chain was documented in a study of shared clonotypes between healthy human individuals. With 0 bases clipped from V and 6 bases from J, the junction kept 7 bases outside the gene matches. This CDR3 contains 16 residues. The V gene's germline CDR1 is SGHDT and CDR2 YYEEEE. Assay: immunoSEQ multiplex PCR; the TCRdb copy retains only in-frame clones and omits some. The table includes about 500,000 clones, approximately 80% detected once. Material: PBMCs. This chain connects TRBV5-6 to TRBJ2-3; 10 bases match TRBD2. The TCR originated in a woman in her thirties or forties in good health. Some clones in this sample may be carry-over from other donors' samples. The chain's CDR3 is CASSLAVAGGLDTQYF. The CDR3 DNA is TGTGCCAGCAGCTTGGCGGTAGCGGGAGGATTGGATACGCAGTATTTT.